What follows are 26 T cell receptor beta chains derived from one specimen sequenced in a study of immune evolution from preneoplasia to lung adenocarcinoma. Produced via immunoSEQ multiplex PCR; TCRdb's table is partial and in-frame only. This sample yields roughly 5,000 clones, of which about 70% are seen a single time; 10% to 12% belongs to the top ten. The sample consisted of FFPE minimally invasive lung adenocarcinoma tissue. The receptors shown here come from a person between 60 and 79 years old with lung adenocarcinoma.

The genes are TRBV7-9 and TRBJ2-5; 7 nucleotides line up with TRBD2. Germline trimming cut 5 bases from V and 5 bases from J; bases unmatched to any gene: 8. The CDR3 contains 14 residues. From germline, CDR1 is SEHNR and CDR2 FQNEAQ (reference sequence). CDR3 DNA sequence: TGTGCCAGCAGCACTTCGAGGACTAGGGAGACCCAGTACTTC. It is translated as CASSTSRTRETQYF.

J is TRBJ2-1 and V is TRBV5-6, with D perhaps TRBD1 or TRBD2 (5 bases each). Germline CDR1 is SGHDT and CDR2 is YYEEEE. Trimming stripped 4 bases from V and 4 bases from J, with 21 bases between. CDR3 size: 17 residues. CDR3 sequence reads: CASSPRRRDLWYNEQFF. CDR3 nucleotides: TGTGCCAGCAGCCCCCGCCGCCGGGACCTTTGGTACAATGAGCAGTTCTTC.

The chain has TRBV18 and TRBJ2-3, with 7 bases lining up with TRBD1. CDR3 length equals 15 residues. V was pared by 0 bases and J by 3 bases, with 3 bases of the junction left unmatched. Per the germline V gene, CDR1 is KGHSH and CDR2 is LQKENI. CDR3 loop: CASSPPGRGTDTQYF. The CDR3, as DNA: TGTGCCAGCTCACCACCAGGCAGGGGGACAGATACGCAGTATTTT. Looking up the rest from reference TRBV18 and TRBJ2-3 gives the full variable domain: NAGVMQNPRHLVRRRGQEARLRCSPMKGHSHVYWYRQLPEEGLKFMVYLQKENIIDESGMPKERFSAEFPKEGPSILRIQQVVRGDSAAYFCASSPPGRGTDTQYFGPGTRLTVL.

The V gene is TRBV10-3, the J gene TRBJ2-1, with D tentatively TRBD1 (6 bases). The V gene lost 4 bases and the J gene lost 7 bases, with 11 bases spanning the gap. The CDR3 length is 13 residues. In germline, CDR1 is ENHRY, CDR2 SYGVKD. CDR3 loop: CAISGGLGNEQFF. In DNA, the CDR3 is TGTGCCATCAGTGGGGGGCTGGGTAATGAGCAGTTCTTC.

The rearrangement links TRBV5-4 to TRBJ2-5; D is uncertain. Germline V gene lookup returns CDR1 SGHNT and CDR2 YYREEE (reference sequence). This CDR3 is built from 15 residues. Trimming removed 5 bases at V and 5 bases at J, with 19 bases between. CDR3 protein: CASSPASPFGETQYF. CDR3 DNA: TGTGCCAGCAGTCCTGCGAGTCCATTCGGGGAGACCCAGTACTTC.

CDR3 in amino acids: CASSLAGRGAFGANVLTF. Here the CDR3 DNA reads TGTGCCAGCAGTTTAGCAGGCAGGGGGGCGTTTGGGGCCAACGTCCTGACTTTC. The gene calls are TRBV28 and TRBJ2-6, with D possibly matching TRBD1 (7 bases). Germline CDR1 is MDHEN and CDR2 is SYDVKM. Between the trimmed V and J ends, which lost 2 bases and 3 bases, there was a span of 17 bases. This CDR3 is 18 amino acids long.

This chain uses TRBV10-2 with TRBJ2-3; D is unresolved. The CDR3 is 11 residues long. The germline V gene has CDR1 WSHSY and CDR2 SAAADI. V lost 10 bases and J 2 bases, leaving 7 bases between the germline ends. The CDR3 region has the DNA TGCGCCACCCGACACACAGATACGCAGTATTTT. Amino acid sequence: CATRHTDTQYF.

The J gene is TRBJ2-1, the V gene TRBV18; 7 nucleotides match TRBD2. Trimming cost V 8 bases and J 0 bases; bases outside gene matches: 7. The CDR3 totals 15 residues. Germline values: CDR1 KGHSH, CDR2 LQKENI. The CDR3 DNA sequence: TGTGCCAGCCACCCCGGGGGGAGCTCCTACAATGAGCAGTTCTTC. Its protein is CASHPGGSSYNEQFF. Full variable domain (outside the CDR3, taken from reference TRBV18 and TRBJ2-1): NAGVMQNPRHLVRRRGQEARLRCSPMKGHSHVYWYRQLPEEGLKFMVYLQKENIIDESGMPKERFSAEFPKEGPSILRIQQVVRGDSAAYFCASHPGGSSYNEQFFGPGTRLTVL.

This chain links TRBV7-6 with TRBJ1-1; weak D call: TRBD1 (5 bases). Trimming removed 6 bases at V and 3 bases at J, with 11 bases between. In germline, CDR1 is SGHVS, CDR2 FNYEAQ. The CDR3 runs to 13 residues. The CDR3 sequence: CASRRGVDTEAFF. The DNA of the CDR3 is TGTGCCAGCAGGAGGGGCGTCGACACTGAAGCTTTCTTT. The full variable domain, rest sourced from reference TRBV7-6 and TRBJ1-1, is GAGVSQSPRYKVTKRGQDVALRCDPISGHVSLYWYRQALGQGPEFLTYFNYEAQQDKSGLPNDRFSAERPEGSISTLTIQRTEQRDSAMYRCASRRGVDTEAFFGQGTRLTVV.

The genes are TRBV4-2 and TRBJ2-3; a possible D gene is TRBD2 (5 bases). CDR1 is LGHNA and CDR2 is YNFKEQ in the germline V gene. This CDR3 has 15 amino acids. Trimming cost V 4 bases and J 0 bases, with 11 bases left between them. CDR3 residues: CASSRTWKSTDTQYF. The CDR3 DNA follows: TGTGCCAGCAGCCGGACTTGGAAGAGCACAGATACGCAGTATTTT.

The count of this clone is one. J is TRBJ2-1 and V is TRBV7-2, with D uncertain. V was pared by 2 bases and J by 8 bases, with 10 bases between. Germline V gene lookup returns CDR1 SGHTA and CDR2 FQGNSA. The CDR3 has 13 residues. The CDR3 region is CASSLQRGHEQFF. CDR3 nucleotides: TGTGCCAGCAGCTTACAGCGTGGGCATGAGCAGTTCTTC.

The V and J genes are TRBV5-1 and TRBJ2-2, with 8 bases fitting TRBD1. Unmatched junction bases numbered 2, after V lost 4 bases and J lost 0 bases. The CDR3 extends over 15 amino acids. The V gene's germline CDR1 is SGHRS and CDR2 YFSETQ. The CDR3: CASSLQGANTGELFF. CDR3 sequence (DNA): TGCGCCAGCAGCCTACAGGGGGCGAACACCGGGGAGCTGTTTTTT.

The V and J genes are TRBV15 and TRBJ1-5, with 11 bases that match TRBD1. The CDR3 runs 14 residues. From germline, CDR1 is LNHNV and CDR2 YYDKDF (reference sequence). Trimming at V came to 5 bases and at J to 5 bases, leaving 2 bases not matched to a gene. CDR3 nucleotides: TGTGCCACCAGCCTGGACAGGGGGCATCAGCCCCAGCATTTT. Residues: CATSLDRGHQPQHF. Looking up the rest from reference TRBV15 and TRBJ1-5 gives the full variable domain: DAMVIQNPRYQVTQFGKPVTLSCSQTLNHNVMYWYQQKSSQAPKLLFHYYDKDFNNEADTPDNFQSRRPNTSFCFLDIRSPGLGDTAMYLCATSLDRGHQPQHFGDGTRLSIL.

This clone showed up just a few times. The chain joins TRBV27 to TRBJ1-3; D unclear. The ends were cut back, 4 bases at V and 0 bases at J, with 4 bases in the middle. The CDR3 loop spans 13 amino acids. Germline V lookup: CDR1 MNHEY, CDR2 SMNVEV (reference sequence). The CDR3 reads CASSSRSGNTIYF. The CDR3 DNA follows: TGTGCCAGCAGTTCCCGCTCTGGAAACACCATATATTTT.

CDR3 bases: TGTGCCAGCAGTCCATCCGCTCCGGGGGACAGCACCTACGAGCAGTACTTC. Its protein is CASSPSAPGDSTYEQYF. The J gene is TRBJ2-7, the V gene TRBV28; maybe TRBD1 (7 bases). The V end was cut by 5 bases, the J end by 2 bases, with 22 bases between. The germline gives CDR1 MDHEN, CDR2 SYDVKM. The CDR3 covers 17 residues. The full variable domain, rest sourced from reference TRBV28 and TRBJ2-7, is DVKVTQSSRYLVKRTGEKVFLECVQDMDHENMFWYRQDPGLGLRLIYFSYDVKMKEKGDIPEGYSVSREKKERFSLILESASTNQTSMYLCASSPSAPGDSTYEQYFGPGTRLTVT.

The CDR3 bases are TGTGCCAGCAGCTTCGACAGGGGATATGGCTACACCTTC. It encodes CASSFDRGYGYTF. The chain couples TRBV5-4 to TRBJ1-2, with 8 bases aligning to TRBD1. The CDR3 totals 13 residues. The ends lost 2 bases at V and 5 bases at J; junction bases unmatched: 2. The germline V gene encodes CDR1 SGHNT and CDR2 YYREEE (reference sequence).

The chain recombines TRBV4-2 with TRBJ1-5; 7 nucleotides line up with TRBD1. The CDR3 is made up of 14 amino acids. V gave up 4 bases and J gave up 2 bases; unmatched junction bases: 2. Germline V gene data show CDR1 as LGHNA and CDR2 as YNFKEQ. The CDR3 region is CASSPGQGNQPQHF. CDR3 sequence (DNA): TGTGCCAGCAGCCCAGGACAGGGCAATCAGCCCCAGCATTTT.

The chain links TRBV30 to TRBJ1-3, with 7 bases lining up with TRBD1. The CDR3 contains 13 residues. Germline V gene lookup returns CDR1 GTSNPN and CDR2 SVGIG (reference sequence). V shed 3 bases and J 2 bases; nucleotides not matched to a gene: 1. The CDR3 spells CAWRGQAGNTIYF. The CDR3, as DNA: TGTGCCTGGAGAGGACAGGCTGGAAACACCATATATTTT.

The CDR3 sequence: CASSLRGADYEQYF. The DNA of the CDR3 is TGTGCCAGCAGCTTGAGGGGGGCCGACTACGAGCAGTACTTC. The gene calls are TRBV5-6 and TRBJ2-7, with D perhaps TRBD1 or TRBD2 (6 bases each). V lost 1 base and J 3 bases, leaving 11 bases between the germline ends. From germline, CDR1 is SGHDT and CDR2 YYEEEE. The CDR3 runs to 14 residues.

This clone has more than one count but fewer than ten. J is TRBJ2-3 and V is TRBV27; TRBD2 matches at 7 bases. V lost 2 bases to trimming and J lost 0 bases; unmatched junction nucleotides: 5. The CDR3 has 16 residues. Germline CDR1 reads MNHEY; CDR2 reads SMNVEV (reference sequence). The CDR3 DNA reads as TGTGCCAGCAGTTTAAATTTGGGGGGGAGCACAGATACGCAGTATTTT. Translated, it gives CASSLNLGGSTDTQYF.

The chain employs TRBV6-4 and TRBJ1-3; no reliable D call. In germline, CDR1 is MRHNA, CDR2 SNTAGT. The CDR3 is made up of 16 amino acids. Deletions cut 2 bases from V and 4 bases from J, with 15 bases between. CDR3 in amino acids: CASSDGQVSLGNTIYF. The CDR3 DNA sequence: TGTGCCAGCAGTGACGGGCAGGTCTCGCTCGGAAACACCATATATTTT.

This clone was observed a single time. This chain links TRBV7-2 with TRBJ2-2, with D maybe TRBD1 (6 bases). This CDR3 is 14 amino acids long. Per the germline V gene, CDR1 is SGHTA and CDR2 is FQGNSA. Between the trimmed V and J ends, which lost 3 bases and 5 bases, there was a span of 10 bases. The CDR3 here is CASSLDSLTGELFF. The CDR3, as DNA: TGTGCCAGCAGCTTGGACAGTTTAACCGGGGAGCTGTTTTTT.

The rearrangement joins TRBV6-5 to TRBJ2-5; D is unresolved. The J call could be wrong; TRBJ2-7 is a better fit for the DNA end. Per germline, CDR1 MNHEY and CDR2 SVGAGI. The CDR3 spans 11 residues. The CDR3 nucleotides read TGTGCCAGCAGCCAAGGAGTCGAGCAGTACTTC. Amino acids: CASSQGVEQYF.

The gene calls are TRBV7-9 and TRBJ2-1; D is perhaps TRBD2 (5 bases). From germline, CDR1 is SEHNR and CDR2 FQNEAQ (reference sequence). With 1 base removed from V and 15 bases from J, the gap between germline ends came to 13 bases. The CDR3 has 12 amino acids. CDR3 DNA: TGTGCCAGCAGCTTAGACGACTACATAGTGTTCTTC. It codes for CASSLDDYIVFF.

V usage is TRBV18 and J usage is TRBJ2-2, with unresolved D. Per germline, CDR1 KGHSH and CDR2 LQKENI. Trimming pared 9 bases from V and 2 bases from J, leaving 13 bases between. The CDR3 covers 14 residues. The CDR3 DNA reads as TGTGCCAGTTCGTGGGGTCCAAACACCGGGGAGCTGTTTTTT. Its translation: CASSWGPNTGELFF.

The rearrangement uses TRBV18 and TRBJ2-3, with D perhaps matching TRBD2 (6 bases). Between the trimmed V and J ends, which lost 5 bases and 3 bases, there was a span of 21 bases. There are 17 residues in the CDR3. In germline, CDR1 is KGHSH, CDR2 LQKENI. CDR3 loop: CASSTYRDSEGTDTQYF. The CDR3 region has the DNA TGTGCCAGCTCAACCTACCGGGACTCCGAAGGGACAGATACGCAGTATTTT.